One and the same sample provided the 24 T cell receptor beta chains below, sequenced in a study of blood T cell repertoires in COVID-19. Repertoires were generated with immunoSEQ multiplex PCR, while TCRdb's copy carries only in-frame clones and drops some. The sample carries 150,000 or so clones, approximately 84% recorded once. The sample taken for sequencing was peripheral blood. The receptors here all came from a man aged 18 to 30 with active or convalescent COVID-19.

CDR3 amino acids: CASSFRDRGTYEQYF. The CDR3 coding sequence is TGTGCCAGCAGCTTCCGGGACAGGGGGACCTACGAGCAGTACTTC. The genes are TRBV7-6 and TRBJ2-7; 11 nucleotides align to TRBD1. Germline V gives CDR1 SGHVS, CDR2 FNYEAQ. CDR3 length: 15 residues. Trimming took 3 bases from V and 2 from J; bases not matched to a gene: 3.

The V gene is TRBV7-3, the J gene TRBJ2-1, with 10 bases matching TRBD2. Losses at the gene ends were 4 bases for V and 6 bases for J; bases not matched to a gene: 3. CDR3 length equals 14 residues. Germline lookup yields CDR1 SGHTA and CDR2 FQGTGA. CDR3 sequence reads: CASSWASGSNEQFF. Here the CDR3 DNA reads TGTGCCAGCAGCTGGGCTAGCGGGAGCAATGAGCAGTTCTTC.

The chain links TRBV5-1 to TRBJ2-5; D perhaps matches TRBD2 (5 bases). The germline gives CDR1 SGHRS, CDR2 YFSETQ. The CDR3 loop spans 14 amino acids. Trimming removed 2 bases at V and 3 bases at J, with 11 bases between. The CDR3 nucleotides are TGCGCCAGCAGCTTTTGGCTAGCCAAAGAGACCCAGTACTTC. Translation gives CASSFWLAKETQYF.

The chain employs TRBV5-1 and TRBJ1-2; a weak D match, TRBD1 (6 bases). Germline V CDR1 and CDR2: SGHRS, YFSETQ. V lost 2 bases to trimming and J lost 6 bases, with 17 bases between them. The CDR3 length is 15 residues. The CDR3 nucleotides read TGCGCCAGCAGCTTACGTCTGGACAGTTCAAATGGCTACACCTTC. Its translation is CASSLRLDSSNGYTF.

As DNA, the CDR3 is TGTGCCAGCAGCTCAGTACCGGGACAGGGGGAGACCCAGTACTTC. This translates into CASSSVPGQGETQYF. The chain has TRBV11-2 and TRBJ2-5, with TRBD1 matching over 10 bases. This CDR3 has 15 residues. With 4 bases clipped from V and 5 bases from J, the junction kept 7 bases outside the gene matches. The germline CDR1 and CDR2 sequences are SGHAT and FQNNGV.

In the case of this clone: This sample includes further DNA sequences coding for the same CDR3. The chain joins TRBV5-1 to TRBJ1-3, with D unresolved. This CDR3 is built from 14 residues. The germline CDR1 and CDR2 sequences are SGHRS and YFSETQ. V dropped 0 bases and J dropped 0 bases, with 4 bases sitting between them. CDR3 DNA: TGCGCCAGCAGCTTGGGGAGCTCTGGAAACACCATATATTTT. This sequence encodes CASSLGSSGNTIYF.

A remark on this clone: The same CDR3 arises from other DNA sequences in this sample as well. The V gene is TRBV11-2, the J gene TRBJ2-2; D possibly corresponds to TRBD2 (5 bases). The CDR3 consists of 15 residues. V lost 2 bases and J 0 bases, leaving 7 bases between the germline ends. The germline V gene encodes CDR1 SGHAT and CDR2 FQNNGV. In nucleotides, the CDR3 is TGTGCCAGCAGCTTATCGGGGACGAACACCGGGGAGCTGTTTTTT. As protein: CASSLSGTNTGELFF.

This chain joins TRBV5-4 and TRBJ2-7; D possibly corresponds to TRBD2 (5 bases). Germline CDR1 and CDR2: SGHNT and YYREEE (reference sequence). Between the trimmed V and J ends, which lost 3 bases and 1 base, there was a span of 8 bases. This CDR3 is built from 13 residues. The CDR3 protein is CASSYGDSYEQYF. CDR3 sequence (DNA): TGTGCCAGCAGCTACGGGGATTCCTACGAGCAGTACTTC.

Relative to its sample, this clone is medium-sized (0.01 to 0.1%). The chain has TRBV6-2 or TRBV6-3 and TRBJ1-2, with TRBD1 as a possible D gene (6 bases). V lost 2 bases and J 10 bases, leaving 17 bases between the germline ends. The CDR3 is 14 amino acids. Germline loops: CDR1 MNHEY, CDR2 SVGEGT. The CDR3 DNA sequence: TGTGCCAGCAGTTACCCAGGGGTCGTCGGTGACTACACCTTC. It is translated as CASSYPGVVGDYTF.

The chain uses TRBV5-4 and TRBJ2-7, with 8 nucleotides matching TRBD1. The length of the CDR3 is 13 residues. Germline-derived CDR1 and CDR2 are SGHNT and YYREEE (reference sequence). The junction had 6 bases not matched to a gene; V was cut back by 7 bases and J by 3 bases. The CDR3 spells CASSGQVDYEQYF. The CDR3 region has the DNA TGTGCCAGCTCGGGACAGGTTGACTACGAGCAGTACTTC.

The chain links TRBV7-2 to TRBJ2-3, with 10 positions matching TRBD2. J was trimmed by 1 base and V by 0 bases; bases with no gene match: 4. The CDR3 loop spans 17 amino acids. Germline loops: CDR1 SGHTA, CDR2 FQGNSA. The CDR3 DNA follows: TGTGCCAGCAGCTTAGCCTCCGGACTAGCGGGCACAGATACGCAGTATTTT. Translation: CASSLASGLAGTDTQYF.

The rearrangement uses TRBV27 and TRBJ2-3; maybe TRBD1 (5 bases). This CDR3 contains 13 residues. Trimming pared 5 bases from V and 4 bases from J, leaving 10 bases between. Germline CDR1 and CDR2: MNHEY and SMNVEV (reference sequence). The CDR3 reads CASSVQVPDTQYF. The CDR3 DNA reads TGTGCCAGCAGTGTACAGGTCCCAGATACGCAGTATTTT.

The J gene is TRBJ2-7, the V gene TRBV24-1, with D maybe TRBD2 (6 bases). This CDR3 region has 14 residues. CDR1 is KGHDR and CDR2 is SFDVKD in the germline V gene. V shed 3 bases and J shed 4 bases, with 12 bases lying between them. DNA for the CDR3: TGTGCCACCAGTGATGCGGGACCGAGTTACGAGCAGTACTTC. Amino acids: CATSDAGPSYEQYF.

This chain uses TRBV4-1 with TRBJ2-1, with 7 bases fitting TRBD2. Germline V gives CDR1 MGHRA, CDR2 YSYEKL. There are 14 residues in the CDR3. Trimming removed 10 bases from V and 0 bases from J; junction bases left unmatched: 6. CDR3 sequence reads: CATSAGNSYNEQFF. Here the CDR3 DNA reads TGCGCCACCTCAGCGGGGAACTCCTACAATGAGCAGTTCTTC.

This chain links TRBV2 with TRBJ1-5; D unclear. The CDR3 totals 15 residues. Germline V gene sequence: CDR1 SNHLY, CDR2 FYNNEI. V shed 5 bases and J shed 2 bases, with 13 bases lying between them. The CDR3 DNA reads TGTGCCAGCAGTCCGAGCGAGCGTGGCAATCAGCCCCAGCATTTT. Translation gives CASSPSERGNQPQHF.

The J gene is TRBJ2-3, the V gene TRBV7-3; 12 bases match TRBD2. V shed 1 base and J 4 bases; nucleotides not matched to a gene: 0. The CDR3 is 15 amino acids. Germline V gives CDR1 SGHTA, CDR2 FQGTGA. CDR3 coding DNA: TGTGCCAGCAGCTTAAGACTAGCGGGAGCAGATACGCAGTATTTT. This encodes CASSLRLAGADTQYF.

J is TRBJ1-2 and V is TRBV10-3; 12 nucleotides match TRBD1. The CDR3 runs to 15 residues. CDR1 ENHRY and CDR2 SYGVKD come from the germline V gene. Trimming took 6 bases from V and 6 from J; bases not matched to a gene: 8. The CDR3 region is CAISSPGTGGDGYTF. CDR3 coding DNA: TGTGCCATCAGCTCTCCCGGGACAGGGGGCGATGGCTACACCTTC.

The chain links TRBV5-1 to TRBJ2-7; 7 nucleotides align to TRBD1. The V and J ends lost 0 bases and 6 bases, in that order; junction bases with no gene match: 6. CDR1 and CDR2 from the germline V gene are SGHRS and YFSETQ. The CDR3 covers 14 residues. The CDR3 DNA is TGCGCCAGCAGCTTGGGGGGGACAGACCGCGAGCAGTACTTC. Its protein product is CASSLGGTDREQYF.

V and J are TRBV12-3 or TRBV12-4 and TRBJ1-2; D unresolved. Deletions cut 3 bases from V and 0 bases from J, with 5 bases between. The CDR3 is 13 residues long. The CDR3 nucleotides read TGTGCCAGCAGTTTCACAGCTAACTATGGCTACACCTTC. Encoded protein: CASSFTANYGYTF.

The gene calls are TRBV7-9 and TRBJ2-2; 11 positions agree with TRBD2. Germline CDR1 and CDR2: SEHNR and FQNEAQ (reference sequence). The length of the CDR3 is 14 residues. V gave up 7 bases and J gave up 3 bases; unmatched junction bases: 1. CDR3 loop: CASILAGDTGELFF. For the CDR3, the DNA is TGTGCCAGCATACTAGCGGGGGACACCGGGGAGCTGTTTTTT.

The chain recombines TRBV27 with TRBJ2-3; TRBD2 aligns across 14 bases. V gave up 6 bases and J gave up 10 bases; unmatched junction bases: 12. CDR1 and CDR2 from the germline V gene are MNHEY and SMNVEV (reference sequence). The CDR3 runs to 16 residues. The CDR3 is CASRRPGLAGEGAQYF. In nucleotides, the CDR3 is TGTGCCAGCAGGCGACCGGGACTAGCGGGAGAGGGGGCGCAGTATTTT.

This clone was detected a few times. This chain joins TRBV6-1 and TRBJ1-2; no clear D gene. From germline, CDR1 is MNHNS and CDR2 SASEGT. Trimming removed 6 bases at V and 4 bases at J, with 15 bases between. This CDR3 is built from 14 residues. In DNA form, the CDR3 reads TGTGCCAGCAGCCAATGGCAGGCCTCCTATGGCTACACCTTC. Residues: CASSQWQASYGYTF.

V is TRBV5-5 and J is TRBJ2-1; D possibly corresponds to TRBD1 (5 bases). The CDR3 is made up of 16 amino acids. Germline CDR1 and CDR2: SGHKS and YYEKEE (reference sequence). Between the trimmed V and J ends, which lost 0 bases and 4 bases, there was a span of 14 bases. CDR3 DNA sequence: TGTGCCAGCAGCTTGGTAAGGGGAAACCTTTACAATGAGCAGTTCTTC. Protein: CASSLVRGNLYNEQFF.

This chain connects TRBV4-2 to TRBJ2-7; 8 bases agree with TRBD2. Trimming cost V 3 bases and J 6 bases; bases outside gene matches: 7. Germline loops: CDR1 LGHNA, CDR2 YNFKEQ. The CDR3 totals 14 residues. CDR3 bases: TGTGCCAGCAGCCATCCAGCGGGAGTCGGCGAGCAGTACTTC. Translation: CASSHPAGVGEQYF.